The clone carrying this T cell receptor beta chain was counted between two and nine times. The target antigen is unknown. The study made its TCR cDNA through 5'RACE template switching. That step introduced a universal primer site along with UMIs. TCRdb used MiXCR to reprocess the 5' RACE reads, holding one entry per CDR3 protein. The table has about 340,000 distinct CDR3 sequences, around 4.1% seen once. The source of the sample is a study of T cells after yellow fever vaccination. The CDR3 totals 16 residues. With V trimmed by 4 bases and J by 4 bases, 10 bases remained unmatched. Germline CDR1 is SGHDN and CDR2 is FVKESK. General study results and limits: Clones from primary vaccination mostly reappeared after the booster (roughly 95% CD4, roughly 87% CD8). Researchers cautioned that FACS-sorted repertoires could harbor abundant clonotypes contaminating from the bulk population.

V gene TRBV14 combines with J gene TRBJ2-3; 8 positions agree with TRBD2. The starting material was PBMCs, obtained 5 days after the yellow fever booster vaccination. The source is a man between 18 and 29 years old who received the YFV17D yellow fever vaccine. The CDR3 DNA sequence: TGTGCCAGCAGCCCACCTTACGGGGGGGGACCAGATACGCAGTATTTT. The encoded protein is CASSPPYGGGPDTQYF.